Following are 27 T cell receptor beta chains from one sample sequenced in a study of CD4 T cells in relation to SARS-CoV-2 and coronaviruses (dated by TCRdb to about 2021). CD4+ T cells from unexposed donors were collected before the COVID-19 pandemic (2011-2018). The EasySep CD4+ T cell isolation kit was used to isolate CD4+ T cells once the cultures had run for 10 to 11 days. Their specific antigens are unknown. The library was produced with the immunoSEQ multiplex PCR assay. TCRdb obtained this table from immuneACCESS and retained in-frame rearrangements with V and J assigned. These tables miss some clones; where compared with another copy, unresolved V genes account for less than half of the shortfall, and the remainder is unexplained. This sample is represented by tens of thousands of clones; 60% to 80% of them were singletons. The ten most abundant clones make up 9% to 15% of the sample. The specimen sequenced was CD4+ T cells from PBMCs, cultured in vitro. Source of these receptors: a human donor in good health.

The chain has TRBV3-1 (or the pseudogene TRBV3-2) and TRBJ2-5, with 10 bases lining up with TRBD2. Unmatched junction bases numbered 9, after V lost 2 bases and J lost 6 bases. CDR3 size: 16 residues. Germline V CDR1 and CDR2: LGHDT, YNNKEL (reference sequence). The CDR3 DNA reads TGTGCCAGCAGCCAATCGCCTAGCGGGAGTGGGAAGACCCAGTACTTC. Translating gives CASSQSPSGSGKTQYF.

This sequence joins TRBV24-1 and TRBJ2-3; the match to TRBD2 covers 7 bases. The CDR3 has 13 residues. The germline V gene encodes CDR1 KGHDR and CDR2 SFDVKD. With V trimmed by 9 bases and J by 6 bases, 8 bases remained unmatched. The CDR3 DNA is TGTGCCACCGGACCGCGCGGGAGCGATACGCAGTATTTT. Encoded protein: CATGPRGSDTQYF.

J is TRBJ2-7 and V is TRBV6-5; a weak D match, TRBD2 (5 bases). This CDR3 is 14 amino acids long. Per the germline V gene, CDR1 is MNHEY and CDR2 is SVGAGI. Trimming removed 2 bases from V and 0 bases from J, with 8 bases in between. The CDR3 protein is CASSYRRDSYEQYF. CDR3 sequence (DNA): TGTGCCAGCAGTTACCGTCGGGACTCCTACGAGCAGTACTTC.

This clone was found a few times. This rearrangement joins TRBV7-8 to TRBJ2-1; D not resolved. The CDR3 is 12 amino acids. Germline-derived CDR1 and CDR2 are SGHVS and FQNEAQ. Trimming cost V 5 bases and J 10 bases, with 12 bases left between them. CDR3 protein: CASSPALLEQFF. CDR3 bases: TGTGCCAGCAGCCCTGCTTTATTAGAGCAGTTCTTC.

The chain has TRBV6-6 and TRBJ2-2; D is undetermined. This CDR3 region has 14 residues. Trimming removed 8 bases at V and 0 bases at J, with 10 bases between. Germline CDR1 MNHNY, CDR2 SVGAGI (reference sequence). The chain's CDR3 is CASLRSSNTGELFF. CDR3 bases: TGTGCCAGCCTAAGGTCCTCGAACACCGGGGAGCTGTTTTTT.

CDR3 protein: CASSSRDRGAYEQYF. CDR3 bases: TGCGCCAGCAGCTCGAGGGACAGGGGAGCCTACGAGCAGTACTTC. This chain joins TRBV5-1 and TRBJ2-7; TRBD1 matches at 10 bases. The CDR3 is 15 amino acids. The V gene's germline CDR1 is SGHRS and CDR2 YFSETQ. V shed 3 bases and J 2 bases; nucleotides not matched to a gene: 5.

This clone has a single count. The V call is TRBV2, the J call TRBJ2-7; 7 bases fit TRBD1. After removal of 4 bases from V and 3 bases from J, the junction contained 6 bases not matched to a gene. Germline V gives CDR1 SNHLY, CDR2 FYNNEI. This CDR3 has 14 amino acids. The CDR3 DNA sequence: TGTGCCAGCAGTGCGGACAGGACGCGCTACGAGCAGTACTTC. Amino acids: CASSADRTRYEQYF.

The chain combines TRBV7-3 with TRBJ2-2; D unclear. Trimming took off 1 base at V and 0 bases at J, with 3 bases between the two ends. This CDR3 is 14 amino acids long. Germline CDR1 and CDR2: SGHTA and FQGTGA. CDR3 region: CASSLNANTGELFF. Here the CDR3 DNA reads TGTGCCAGCAGCTTAAACGCGAACACCGGGGAGCTGTTTTTT.

The chain has TRBV6-2 or TRBV6-3 and TRBJ2-1; TRBD2 matches 15 bases. V lost 0 bases and J lost 4; bases outside the gene matches: 1. Germline CDR1 and CDR2: MNHEY and SVGEGT. CDR3 size: 17 residues. DNA of the CDR3: TGTGCCAGCAGTTACTCGGGGACTAGCGGGGGGTACAATGAGCAGTTCTTC. It translates to CASSYSGTSGGYNEQFF.

This sequence joins TRBV12-5 and TRBJ2-2; no reliable D call. V lost 1 base to trimming and J lost 5 bases, with 8 bases between them. Per the germline V gene, CDR1 is LGHNT and CDR2 is FRNRAP. The CDR3 runs 14 residues. This CDR3 is CASGLEPSTGELFF. In DNA form, the CDR3 reads TGTGCTAGTGGTTTGGAGCCGTCGACCGGGGAGCTGTTTTTT.

The chain joins TRBV7-9 to TRBJ1-2; D is unclear. V lost 1 base, J lost 6 bases, and 24 bases lay in between. CDR3 length: 18 amino acids. In germline, CDR1 is SEHNR, CDR2 FQNEAQ (reference sequence). The CDR3 DNA reads TGTGCCAGCAGCTTAGGTCCGTCGGCAGTCGCTGTTCGAGATGGCTACACCTTC. It is translated as CASSLGPSAVAVRDGYTF.

This chain links TRBV6-1 with TRBJ2-7; D is possibly TRBD2 (6 bases). The V gene lost 2 bases and the J gene lost 4 bases, with 12 bases spanning the gap. CDR3 length equals 14 residues. CDR1 and CDR2 (germline): MNHNS, SASEGT. The CDR3 coding sequence is TGTGCCAGCAGTGAAACGGGAGTTACTTACGAGCAGTACTTC. It codes for CASSETGVTYEQYF.

The chain joins TRBV10-1 to TRBJ2-5, with TRBD2 matching over 11 bases. CDR1 is WNHNN and CDR2 is SYGVQD in the germline V gene (reference sequence). Trimming removed 8 bases from V and 6 bases from J; junction bases left unmatched: 11. This CDR3 has 15 amino acids. This CDR3 reads CASSYGTSGLQTQYF. Written as DNA, the CDR3 is TGCGCCAGCTCCTACGGGACTAGCGGTTTGCAGACCCAGTACTTC.

This chain uses TRBV5-1 with TRBJ1-6, with 10 nucleotides matching TRBD1. Germline V gives CDR1 SGHRS, CDR2 YFSETQ. This CDR3 contains 15 residues. The J segment lost 7 bases and the V segment lost 5 bases, leaving 6 bases of the junction unmatched. CDR3 in amino acids: CASSDPGQGNSPLHF. In DNA form, the CDR3 reads TGCGCCAGCAGTGATCCGGGACAGGGGAATTCACCCCTCCACTTT.

V is TRBV7-3 and J is TRBJ2-3, with a weak D call TRBD2 (6 bases). With 3 bases removed from V and 2 bases from J, the gap between germline ends came to 12 bases. Germline values: CDR1 SGHTA, CDR2 FQGTGA. This CDR3 contains 15 residues. The CDR3 reads CASSFSGLNTDTQYF. The CDR3 bases are TGTGCCAGCAGCTTTAGCGGCCTCAACACAGATACGCAGTATTTT.

This clone has only a few counts. This chain connects TRBV5-6 to TRBJ1-2; weak D call: TRBD1 (5 bases). The CDR3 is 12 amino acids. The V gene's germline CDR1 is SGHDT and CDR2 YYEEEE. Trimming took off 0 bases at V and 8 bases at J, with 8 bases between the two ends. The CDR3 DNA sequence: TGTGCCAGCAGCTTGGGGGGGGAAGGCTACACCTTC. It encodes CASSLGGEGYTF.

The CDR3 is CASRTGEGYYNSPLHF. The CDR3 DNA follows: TGTGCCAGCAGGACAGGGGAGGGGTACTATAATTCACCCCTCCACTTT. The rearrangement joins TRBV5-6 to TRBJ1-6; 8 nucleotides match TRBD1. This CDR3 is built from 16 residues. V was clipped by 5 bases and J by 3 bases; unmatched bases: 7. CDR1 and CDR2 (germline): SGHDT, YYEEEE. The whole variable domain, remainder taken from reference TRBV5-6 and TRBJ1-6, is DAGVTQSPTHLIKTRGQQVTLRCSPKSGHDTVSWYQQALGQGPQFIFQYYEEEERQRGNFPDRFSGHQFPNYSSELNVNALLLGDSALYLCASRTGEGYYNSPLHFGNGTRLTVT.

The V gene is TRBV2, the J gene TRBJ2-4, with a tentative D call TRBD2 (5 bases). V was shortened by 4 bases and J by 8 bases, with 12 bases between the two germline ends. The CDR3 has 13 amino acids. Germline V gene data show CDR1 as SNHLY and CDR2 as FYNNEI. CDR3 region: CASSVWLADIQYF. The CDR3 DNA follows: TGTGCCAGCAGTGTATGGCTAGCAGACATTCAGTACTTC.

The J gene is TRBJ2-3, the V gene TRBV5-6; D gene unclear. The CDR3 loop spans 12 amino acids. CDR1 and CDR2 from the germline V gene are SGHDT and YYEEEE. Trimming took off 2 bases at V and 6 bases at J, with 7 bases between the two ends. CDR3 sequence reads: CASSFGTDTQYF. The CDR3, as DNA: TGTGCCAGCAGCTTTGGAACGGATACGCAGTATTTT.

This clone appeared a few times. The CDR3 here is CASSMMGATNEKLFF. Here the CDR3 DNA reads TGTGCCAGCAGTATGATGGGGGCAACTAATGAAAAACTGTTTTTT. The J gene is TRBJ1-4, the V gene TRBV2; a weak D match, TRBD1 (5 bases). Germline CDR1 SNHLY, CDR2 FYNNEI. Trimming removed 5 bases from V and 0 bases from J, with 10 bases in between. There are 15 residues in the CDR3.

The chain uses TRBV10-3 and TRBJ2-7, with D possibly matching TRBD2 (6 bases). Germline-derived CDR1 and CDR2 are ENHRY and SYGVKD. The CDR3 consists of 12 residues. Trimming took off 11 bases at V and 3 bases at J, with 14 bases between the two ends. CDR3 coding DNA: TGTGCCTCCGGGGGAGCGGGCTACGAGCAGTACTTC. Translated, it gives CASGGAGYEQYF.

The chain uses TRBV2 and TRBJ1-4, with D tentatively TRBD1 (5 bases). Trimming took off 4 bases at V and 5 bases at J, with 14 bases between the two ends. Germline values: CDR1 SNHLY, CDR2 FYNNEI. The CDR3 totals 15 residues. Written as DNA, the CDR3 is TGTGCCAGCAGTGCAGGTGGACAACCGAATGAAAAACTGTTTTTT. Amino acid sequence: CASSAGGQPNEKLFF.

The genes are TRBV6-6 and TRBJ2-1, with a tentative D call TRBD2 (5 bases). From germline, CDR1 is MNHNY and CDR2 SVGAGI (reference sequence). The CDR3 length is 13 residues. V gave up 6 bases and J gave up 7 bases, with 13 bases separating them. CDR3: CASRFDGENEQFF. CDR3 in DNA: TGTGCCAGCAGATTCGACGGGGAAAATGAGCAGTTCTTC.

The genes are TRBV6-2 or TRBV6-3 and TRBJ1-6; TRBD1 matches 10 bases. The CDR3 is made up of 20 amino acids. V lost 6 bases and J lost 0; bases outside the gene matches: 14. The germline gives CDR1 MNHEY, CDR2 SVGEGT. CDR3 nucleotides: TGTGCCAGCAGGCCTGCTCCGGGACAGGGGCCAAGCTCCTATAATTCACCCCTCCACTTT. It is translated as CASRPAPGQGPSSYNSPLHF.

The rearrangement links TRBV5-1 to TRBJ2-2; D is possibly TRBD1 (7 bases). Germline V gene lookup returns CDR1 SGHRS and CDR2 YFSETQ. Trimming stripped 2 bases from V and 6 bases from J, with 11 bases between. The CDR3 sequence is 14 residues long. DNA of the CDR3: TGCGCCAGCAGCTTCGCAGGGGGGCCCGGGGAGCTGTTTTTT. Its translation: CASSFAGGPGELFF.

This clone was detected a few times. The V gene is TRBV12-5, the J gene TRBJ1-1; 9 bases fit TRBD1. The CDR3 consists of 14 residues. The V gene's germline CDR1 is LGHNT and CDR2 FRNRAP. The junction had 3 bases not matched to a gene; V was cut back by 2 bases and J by 5 bases. As DNA, the CDR3 is TGTGCTAGTGGTTTGAGACAGGGGGGGACTGAAGCTTTCTTT. It yields the protein CASGLRQGGTEAFF.

The chain couples TRBV4-1 to TRBJ2-1, with 9 bases aligning to TRBD2. The germline gives CDR1 MGHRA, CDR2 YSYEKL. This CDR3 has 16 residues. Trimming at V came to 1 base and at J to 9 bases, leaving 10 bases not matched to a gene. The CDR3 DNA is TGCGCCAGCAGCCAAGGGATCCAGCGGGAGGCCCGTGAGCAGTTCTTC. This codes for CASSQGIQREAREQFF.